The 17 T cell receptor beta chains below all came from one sample that was sequenced in a study of low-dose radiotherapy and immunotherapy resistance in tumors. TRAV- and TRBV-specific primers were used for first-strand cDNA, which covered alpha and beta chains. A constant-region primer paired with the V-primer adapter amplified TCRs over about 18 PCR cycles. One entry per CDR3 protein, called by TCRdb with MiXCR from the reads. The sample records roughly 60,000 distinct CDR3 sequences, 20% to 25% being singletons. Noted time point: before trial treatment. This sample comprised PBMCs, obtained before treatment. Every receptor here comes from a male donor with prostate cancer.

This clonotype was picked up many times. This chain links TRBV18 with TRBJ2-2, with 14 positions matching TRBD2. CDR3 length equals 18 residues. With V trimmed by 4 bases and J by 4 bases, 8 bases remained unmatched. Germline CDR1 KGHSH, CDR2 LQKENI. CDR3 sequence (DNA): TGTGCCAGCTCACTAAGACTAGCGGGAGGGCCCGTCACCGGGGAGCTGTTTTTT. It codes for CASSLRLAGGPVTGELFF.

This clonotype was found a few times. This probably arose from a read error, given a far larger clone one base away. This chain uses TRBV19 with TRBJ2-7, with unresolved D. Trimming left V 8 bases short and J 7 bases short, with 24 bases between. Germline-derived CDR1 and CDR2 are LNHDA and SQIVND (reference sequence). The CDR3 spans 15 residues. The CDR3 coding sequence is TGTGCCAGTCCGCCCCGCCTGGGGTTTATGGATGAGCAGTACTTC. As protein: CASPPRLGFMDEQYF.

This clonotype was seen repeatedly, ten times or more. The rearrangement uses TRBV18 and TRBJ1-4; 9 nucleotides line up with TRBD1. The V segment lost 5 bases and the J segment 8 bases; nucleotides outside the gene matches: 3. CDR3 length: 13 residues. Germline CDR1 reads KGHSH; CDR2 reads LQKENI. This CDR3 reads CASSSGQGEKLFF. The CDR3 DNA sequence: TGTGCCAGCTCATCCGGACAGGGGGAAAAACTGTTTTTT.

In its sample, this clonotype was seen many times. This chain uses TRBV19 with TRBJ1-2, with TRBD1 identical over 10 bases. The CDR3 has 15 amino acids. CDR1 is LNHDA and CDR2 is SQIVND in the germline V gene (reference sequence). V lost 5 bases and J lost 3; bases outside the gene matches: 6. The CDR3 is CASSPQTGGDYGYTF. The CDR3 nucleotides read TGTGCCAGTAGTCCCCAGACAGGGGGCGACTATGGCTACACCTTC. Supplemented by reference TRBV19 and TRBJ1-2, the full variable domain reads DGGITQSPKYLFRKEGQNVTLSCEQNLNHDAMYWYRQDPGQGLRLIYYSQIVNDFQKGDIAEGYSVSREKKESFPLTVTSAQKNPTAFYLCASSPQTGGDYGYTFGSGTRLTVV.

This clonotype showed up many times. This chain connects TRBV30 to TRBJ1-2; possibly TRBD1 for D (6 bases). The CDR3 runs 13 residues. Trimming shortened V by 0 bases and J by 7 bases, and 12 bases separated the two germline ends. The germline V gene has CDR1 GTSNPN and CDR2 SVGIG (reference sequence). Here the CDR3 reads CAWSVLRGFGYTF. CDR3 DNA: TGTGCCTGGAGTGTACTCAGGGGCTTTGGCTACACCTTC. The whole variable domain, filled in from reference TRBV30 and TRBJ1-2, reads SQTIHQWPATLVQPVGSPLSLECTVEGTSNPNLYWYRQAAGRGLQLLFYSVGIGQISSEVPQNLSASRPQDRQFILSSKKLLLSDSGFYLCAWSVLRGFGYTFGSGTRLTVV.

V and J are TRBV5-1 and TRBJ2-5; 9 nucleotides agree with TRBD1. This CDR3 contains 13 residues. The V gene's germline CDR1 is SGHRS and CDR2 YFSETQ. Germline trimming cut 3 bases from V and 9 bases from J; bases unmatched to any gene: 6. The CDR3: CASSSGTGKAQYF. In nucleotides, the CDR3 is TGCGCCAGCAGCTCCGGGACAGGGAAAGCCCAGTACTTC.

This clonotype was observed many times. The V gene is TRBV4-1, the J gene TRBJ2-3, with TRBD2 identical over 10 bases. Germline V gives CDR1 MGHRA, CDR2 YSYEKL. V was pared by 1 base and J by 4 bases, with 5 bases of the junction left unmatched. CDR3 length equals 16 residues. The chain's CDR3 is CASSQVLAGAPDTQYF. Here the CDR3 DNA reads TGCGCCAGCAGCCAAGTTCTAGCGGGAGCTCCAGATACGCAGTATTTT.

This chain connects TRBV5-4 to TRBJ2-5, with TRBD1 identical over 8 bases. From germline, CDR1 is SGHNT and CDR2 YYREEE (reference sequence). V lost 1 base and J lost 1; bases outside the gene matches: 9. The CDR3 runs to 17 residues. The chain's CDR3 is CASSLPPGTGFQETQYF. CDR3 sequence (DNA): TGTGCCAGCAGCTTGCCCCCTGGGACAGGTTTCCAAGAGACCCAGTACTTC. The whole variable domain, remainder taken from reference TRBV5-4 and TRBJ2-5, is ETGVTQSPTHLIKTRGQQVTLRCSSQSGHNTVSWYQQALGQGPQFIFQYYREEENGRGNFPPRFSGLQFPNYSSELNVNALELDDSALYLCASSLPPGTGFQETQYFGPGTRLLVL.

This clonotype occurred many times. CDR3 protein: CASSLGRTYGYTF. The CDR3 DNA sequence: TGTGCCAGCAGCCTGGGACGGACTTATGGCTACACCTTC. The rearrangement joins TRBV6-2 or TRBV6-3 to TRBJ1-2; D might be TRBD1 (5 bases). The CDR3 has 13 amino acids. The germline gives CDR1 MNHEY, CDR2 SVGEGT. Deletions cut 6 bases from V and 5 bases from J, with 13 bases between.

Many counts were recorded for this clonotype. The rearrangement uses TRBV2 and TRBJ2-2; TRBD2 matches 9 bases. With V trimmed by 3 bases and J by 3 bases, 2 bases remained unmatched. Germline V gene data show CDR1 as SNHLY and CDR2 as FYNNEI. This CDR3 region has 15 residues. The CDR3 DNA reads TGTGCCAGCAGTGAGACTAGCGGTTACACCGGGGAGCTGTTTTTT. This encodes CASSETSGYTGELFF. Together with reference TRBV2 and TRBJ2-2, the CDR3 gives the full variable domain: EPEVTQTPSHQVTQMGQEVILRCVPISNHLYFYWYRQILGQKVEFLVSFYNNEISEKSEIFDDQFSVERPDGSNFTLKIRSTKLEDSAMYFCASSETSGYTGELFFGEGSRLTVL.

The gene calls are TRBV5-1 and TRBJ2-3; 7 bases align to TRBD2. The V gene end was trimmed by 0 bases and the J gene end by 0 bases; junction bases not matched to a gene: 4. Per the germline V gene, CDR1 is SGHRS and CDR2 is YFSETQ. The CDR3 is 16 amino acids. CDR3 loop: CASSLAGGKSTDTQYF. The DNA of the CDR3 is TGCGCCAGCAGCTTGGCCGGGGGGAAGAGCACAGATACGCAGTATTTT.

About this clonotype itself: Since a far larger clone is one base different, this is likely a read error. The chain employs TRBV28 and TRBJ2-7; 11 positions match TRBD2. The CDR3 is made up of 18 amino acids. V lost 7 bases to trimming and J lost 7 bases; unmatched junction nucleotides: 21. The germline gives CDR1 MDHEN, CDR2 SYDVKM. The CDR3 protein is CASTRGLAGGSSYNEQYF. DNA of the CDR3: TGTGCCAGCACCCGCGGGCTAGCGGGAGGATCCTCCTACAATGAGCAGTACTTC.

This clonotype was counted many times. Here the CDR3 reads CASSPNSGVRTDTQYF. The CDR3 DNA sequence: TGTGCCAGCAGCCCCAATAGCGGGGTTAGGACAGATACGCAGTATTTT. This rearrangement joins TRBV9 to TRBJ2-3; 8 bases fit TRBD2. Germline-derived CDR1 and CDR2 are SGDLS and YYNGEE. V was clipped by 4 bases and J by 3 bases; unmatched bases: 10. This CDR3 region has 16 residues.

This clonotype was seen at least ten times. The chain links TRBV7-2 to TRBJ2-3; 10 nucleotides line up with TRBD2. The CDR3 consists of 18 residues. CDR1 is SGHTA and CDR2 is FQGNSA in the germline V gene. V was clipped by 4 bases and J by 4 bases; unmatched bases: 14. CDR3 bases: TGTGCCAGCAGCTATGTCCGTACGACTAGCGGGTCGTCAGATACGCAGTATTTT. This gives the protein CASSYVRTTSGSSDTQYF.

This clonotype was recorded many times. The gene calls are TRBV30 and TRBJ2-5; D is possibly TRBD1 (7 bases). The CDR3 contains 17 residues. The germline CDR1 and CDR2 sequences are GTSNPN and SVGIG (reference sequence). Deletions cut 2 bases from V and 2 bases from J, with 21 bases between. As DNA, the CDR3 is TGTGCCTGGAGTATAGACAGCGCAGGGGGGTTGCAAGAGACCCAGTACTTC. The encoded protein is CAWSIDSAGGLQETQYF.

This clonotype was seen at least ten times. The V and J genes are TRBV29-1 and TRBJ2-1; D might be TRBD1 (5 bases). This CDR3 is 13 amino acids long. CDR1 SQVTM and CDR2 ANQGSEA come from the germline V gene. Trimming stripped 5 bases from V and 0 bases from J, with 8 bases between. This chain's CDR3 is CSVPDSSYNEQFF. As DNA, the CDR3 is TGCAGCGTTCCTGACAGCTCCTACAATGAGCAGTTCTTC.

DNA of the CDR3: TGTGCCATCAGTCTAGCGGGAAACTCCTACGAGCAGTACTTC. Its translation: CAISLAGNSYEQYF. This chain links TRBV10-3 with TRBJ2-7; 9 bases line up with TRBD2. Germline V gives CDR1 ENHRY, CDR2 SYGVKD. The J segment lost 0 bases and the V segment lost 5 bases, leaving 2 bases of the junction unmatched. CDR3 size: 14 residues.